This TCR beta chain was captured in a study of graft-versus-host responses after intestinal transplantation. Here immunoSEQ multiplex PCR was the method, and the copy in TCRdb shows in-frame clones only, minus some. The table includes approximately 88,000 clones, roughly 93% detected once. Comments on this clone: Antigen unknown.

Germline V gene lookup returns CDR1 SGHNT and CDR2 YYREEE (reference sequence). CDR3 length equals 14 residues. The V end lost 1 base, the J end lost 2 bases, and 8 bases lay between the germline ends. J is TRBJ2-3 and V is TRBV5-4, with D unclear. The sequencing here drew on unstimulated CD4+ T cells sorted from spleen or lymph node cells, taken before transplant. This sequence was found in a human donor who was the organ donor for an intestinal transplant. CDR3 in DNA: TGTGCCAGCAGCTTGATGAAGGCCACAGATACGCAGTATTTT. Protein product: CASSLMKATDTQYF.